The clone carrying this TCR beta chain was detected once. The antigen remains unidentified. This sample was taken from a study of shared clonotypes between healthy human individuals. The wider study: Three CD4 naive, three CD4 memory, two CD8 naive and one CD8 memory plate were used per donor. General study points: Naive CD4 clonotypes overlapped across several donors at about 5.3%. Donors were few, which limited the genetic and exposure-history diversity represented.

Adults of Caucasian background living in Nashville, Tennessee made up all donors. The V and J ends lost 6 bases and 0 bases respectively, with 7 bases between them. Per the germline V gene, CDR1 is SNHLY and CDR2 is FYNNEI. The CDR3 is 13 amino acids. This table comes from immunoSEQ multiplex PCR, and its TCRdb copy is limited to in-frame clones, with some not included. Here the sample spans over a million clones, 75% to 85% being singletons. Sequencing was done on a sample of memory CD4+ T cells from PBMCs. Subset specified: CD45RA-negative fraction. This TCR came from a man between 18 and 35 years old in good health. Some clones in this sample may be carry-over from other donors' samples. The chain carries TRBV2 and TRBJ2-3, with D tentatively TRBD2 (5 bases). DNA of the CDR3: TGTGCCAGCAGGAGGAGGAGCACAGATACGCAGTATTTT. Encoded protein: CASRRRSTDTQYF.